Following are 15 T cell receptor beta chains from one sample sequenced in a study of blood T cell repertoires in COVID-19. Here immunoSEQ multiplex PCR was the method, and the copy in TCRdb shows in-frame clones only, minus some. The repertoire holds tens of thousands of clones, with approximately 83% as singletons. The sequencing sample was made of peripheral blood. Source of these receptors: a human donor in a cohort sampled during active COVID-19.

This chain joins TRBV2 and TRBJ2-1; 9 bases match TRBD1. Losses at the gene ends were 4 bases for V and 8 bases for J; bases not matched to a gene: 3. Germline V gives CDR1 SNHLY, CDR2 FYNNEI. This CDR3 contains 13 residues. CDR3 in DNA: TGTGCCAGCAGTGGACAGGGGGTAGATGAGCAGTTCTTC. Encoded protein: CASSGQGVDEQFF. Full variable domain (outside the CDR3, taken from reference TRBV2 and TRBJ2-1): EPEVTQTPSHQVTQMGQEVILRCVPISNHLYFYWYRQILGQKVEFLVSFYNNEISEKSEIFDDQFSVERPDGSNFTLKIRSTKLEDSAMYFCASSGQGVDEQFFGPGTRLTVL.

This clone has a handful of counts. The chain uses TRBV11-2 and TRBJ2-1, with D maybe TRBD2 (6 bases). CDR1 is SGHAT and CDR2 is FQNNGV in the germline V gene. Trimming left V 4 bases short and J 9 bases short, with 13 bases between. The CDR3 sequence is 13 residues long. CDR3 sequence (DNA): TGTGCCAGCAGCTCCTACTCTAGCGTTGAGCAGTTCTTC. Translated: CASSSYSSVEQFF. Variable domain in full (rest from reference TRBV11-2 and TRBJ2-1): EAGVAQSPRYKIIEKRQSVAFWCNPISGHATLYWYQQILGQGPKLLIQFQNNGVVDDSQLPKDRFSAERLKGVDSTLKIQPAKLEDSAVYLCASSSYSSVEQFFGPGTRLTVL.

The chain has TRBV4-3 and TRBJ2-1; D not certain. V lost 0 bases and J 5 bases, leaving 14 bases between the germline ends. This CDR3 has 16 residues. Germline V lookup: CDR1 LGHNA, CDR2 YSLEER. The CDR3, as DNA: TGCGCCAGCAGCCAAGACTCCGGTAATTCTAACAATGAGCAGTTCTTC. It encodes CASSQDSGNSNNEQFF.

The gene calls are TRBV19 and TRBJ2-3; 8 bases are a match to TRBD1. In germline, CDR1 is LNHDA, CDR2 SQIVND (reference sequence). The CDR3 runs 14 residues. V was clipped by 7 bases and J by 0 bases; unmatched bases: 3. CDR3: CASTRDRSTDTQYF. The CDR3 region has the DNA TGTGCCAGTACCCGGGACAGGAGCACAGATACGCAGTATTTT.

As DNA, the CDR3 is TGTGCCAGCATGAAACAGGGAGCCGGTAATGAAAAACTGTTTTTT. It translates to CASMKQGAGNEKLFF. The J gene is TRBJ1-4, the V gene TRBV6-5; tentatively, D is TRBD1 (6 bases). CDR3 length: 15 residues. V dropped 7 bases and J dropped 4 bases, with 16 bases sitting between them. Germline assignment: CDR1 MNHEY and CDR2 SVGAGI.

V gene TRBV27 combines with J gene TRBJ2-1, with TRBD2 matching over 9 bases. The germline V gene has CDR1 MNHEY and CDR2 SMNVEV (reference sequence). V lost 5 bases, J lost 6 bases, and 2 bases stayed unmatched. The CDR3 runs 13 residues. The CDR3 DNA reads TGTGCCAGCAGTCCGACTAGCGGCAATGAGCAGTTCTTC. Residues: CASSPTSGNEQFF.

V gene TRBV5-1 combines with J gene TRBJ2-1; D is uncertain. Germline values: CDR1 SGHRS, CDR2 YFSETQ. CDR3 length: 14 residues. V lost 0 bases, J lost 8 bases, and 12 bases lay in between. CDR3 sequence reads: CASSLEPAVYEQFF. In DNA form, the CDR3 reads TGCGCCAGCAGCTTGGAACCTGCAGTTTATGAGCAGTTCTTC.

This sequence joins TRBV7-2 and TRBJ2-1; possible D gene TRBD2, 5 bases. Deletions cut 5 bases from V and 2 bases from J, with 7 bases between. The germline gives CDR1 SGHTA, CDR2 FQGNSA. The CDR3 length is 13 residues. The CDR3 reads CASSGSAYNEQFF. The DNA of the CDR3 is TGTGCCAGCAGCGGGAGCGCCTACAATGAGCAGTTCTTC.

This chain connects TRBV6-5 to TRBJ2-7; a possible D gene is TRBD2 (6 bases). The V gene lost 6 bases and the J gene lost 6 bases, with 21 bases spanning the gap. The CDR3 totals 15 residues. Germline CDR1 MNHEY, CDR2 SVGAGI. CDR3 sequence: CASRAPGLLVGEQYF. The CDR3 DNA follows: TGTGCCAGCAGAGCACCGGGACTTTTAGTGGGCGAGCAGTACTTC.

This sequence joins TRBV5-1 and TRBJ1-4, with TRBD1 matching 7 bases. Germline lookup yields CDR1 SGHRS and CDR2 YFSETQ. J was trimmed by 6 bases and V by 4 bases; bases with no gene match: 6. This CDR3 spans 14 amino acids. CDR3 DNA sequence: TGCGCCAGCAGCCCGGGGACAGTACATGAAAAACTGTTTTTT. This gives the protein CASSPGTVHEKLFF.

The chain joins TRBV18 to TRBJ2-1; possible D gene TRBD2, 6 bases. Germline CDR1 and CDR2: KGHSH and LQKENI. V was cut by 4 bases and J by 4 bases, with 14 bases left in between. The CDR3 extends over 15 amino acids. The CDR3 reads CASSRGAREYNEQFF. CDR3 in DNA: TGTGCCAGCTCACGCGGGGCTAGGGAATACAATGAGCAGTTCTTC.

V usage is TRBV15 and J usage is TRBJ2-1; D not certain. V was trimmed by 5 bases and J by 12 bases, leaving 14 bases between them. The CDR3 contains 12 residues. CDR1 and CDR2 (germline): LNHNV, YYDKDF (reference sequence). The DNA of the CDR3 is TGTGCCACCAGCCACTCCCCGTCCCCGCAGTTCTTC. Its translation: CATSHSPSPQFF.

This chain uses TRBV30 with TRBJ2-1; weak D call: TRBD2 (5 bases). Germline values: CDR1 GTSNPN, CDR2 SVGIG (reference sequence). V was pared by 2 bases and J by 9 bases, with 14 bases between. This CDR3 is built from 13 residues. The CDR3 sequence: CAWSKEAVGEQFF. CDR3 bases: TGTGCCTGGAGTAAGGAGGCAGTTGGTGAGCAGTTCTTC.

This chain uses TRBV19 with TRBJ2-7, with a weak D call TRBD2 (7 bases). Looked up from germline, CDR1 is LNHDA and CDR2 is SQIVND (reference sequence). The CDR3 loop spans 14 amino acids. Trimming shortened V by 3 bases and J by 6 bases, and 15 bases separated the two germline ends. The CDR3 coding sequence is TGTGCCAGTAGTATGACAGGCGGGAGAGGCGAGCAGTACTTC. Translated: CASSMTGGRGEQYF.

The chain couples TRBV7-8 to TRBJ2-1; 8 nucleotides match TRBD2. This CDR3 comprises 16 residues. V shed 3 bases and J 3 bases; nucleotides not matched to a gene: 7. CDR1 and CDR2 (germline): SGHVS, FQNEAQ. This chain's CDR3 is CASSFNAGRVYNEQFF. CDR3 nucleotide sequence: TGTGCCAGCAGCTTCAACGCCGGGAGGGTCTACAATGAGCAGTTCTTC.